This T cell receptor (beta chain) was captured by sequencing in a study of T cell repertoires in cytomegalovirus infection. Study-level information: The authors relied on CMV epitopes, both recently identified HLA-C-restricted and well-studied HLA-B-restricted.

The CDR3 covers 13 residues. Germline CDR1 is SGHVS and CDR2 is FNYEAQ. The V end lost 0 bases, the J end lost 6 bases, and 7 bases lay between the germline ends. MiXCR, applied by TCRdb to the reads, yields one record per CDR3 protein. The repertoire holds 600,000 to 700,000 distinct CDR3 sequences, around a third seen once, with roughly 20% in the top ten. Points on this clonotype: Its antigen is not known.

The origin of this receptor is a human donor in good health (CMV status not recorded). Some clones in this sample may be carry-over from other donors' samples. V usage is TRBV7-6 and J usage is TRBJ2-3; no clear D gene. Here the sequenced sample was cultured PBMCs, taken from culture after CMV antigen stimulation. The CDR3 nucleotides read TGTGCCAGCAGCTTAGCGGAGCAGGATACGCAGTATTTT. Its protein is CASSLAEQDTQYF.